These T cell receptor beta chains were read from a single sample in a study of response to subunit inactivated influenza vaccine. One entry per CDR3 protein, called by TCRdb with MiXCR from the RT-PCR reads. The sample shows about 650,000 distinct CDR3 sequences, less than 15% of them seen only once. This specimen consisted of PBMCs from blood, obtained 14 to 15 days before vaccination. These receptors came from a man in his fifties who received an inactivated influenza vaccine. The CDR3 runs from the conserved cysteine through the conserved F or W. D genes are given only for firm matches. Some rows have no size entry. The others give once, few or many, or a class for an expanded clone.

D gene: TRBD2
clone size: NA
V gene: TRBV20-1
J gene: TRBJ2-7
CDR3 protein: CSARGWVAGDEQYF
CDR3 DNA: TGCAGTGCTAGAGGTTGGGTAGCGGGAGACGAGCAGTACTTC

D gene: NA
clone size: many
V gene: TRBV6-2/TRBV6-3
J gene: TRBJ2-7
CDR3 protein: CASSYNLNREKGRTEDEQYF
CDR3 DNA: TGTGCCAGCAGTTACAACCTAAATCGTGAAAAAGGACGGACTGAGGATGAGCAGTACTTC

D gene: TRBD2
clone size: NA
V gene: TRBV20-1
J gene: TRBJ2-3
CDR3 protein: CSARLAGGASTDTQYF
CDR3 DNA: TGCAGTGCTAGACTAGCGGGAGGTGCTAGCACAGATACGCAGTATTTT

D gene: NA
clone size: NA
V gene: TRBV20-1
J gene: TRBJ2-7
CDR3 protein: CSARLAGPAYEQYF
CDR3 DNA: TGCAGTGCTAGATTAGCAGGGCCGGCCTACGAGCAGTACTTC

D gene: NA
clone size: NA
V gene: TRBV11-2
J gene: TRBJ2-7
CDR3 protein: CASSGRRSYEQYF
CDR3 DNA: TGTGCCAGCAGCGGGAGAAGATCCTACGAGCAGTACTTC

D gene: NA
clone size: few
V gene: TRBV29-1
J gene: TRBJ1-2
CDR3 protein: CSVRSDTNYGYTF
CDR3 DNA: TGCAGCGTGCGTTCTGACACTAACTATGGCTACACCTTC

D gene: NA
clone size: NA
V gene: TRBV27
J gene: TRBJ2-7
CDR3 protein: CASSYIYSYEQYF
CDR3 DNA: TGTGCCAGCAGTTACATTTACTCCTACGAGCAGTACTTC

D gene: NA
clone size: few
V gene: TRBV30
J gene: TRBJ1-5
CDR3 protein: CAWSVQTGKGQPQHF
CDR3 DNA: TGTGCCTGGAGTGTACAGACCGGGAAGGGTCAGCCCCAGCATTTT

D gene: TRBD2
clone size: few
V gene: TRBV4-1
J gene: TRBJ2-4
CDR3 protein: CASSQRVSLGEGPHIQYF
CDR3 DNA: TGCGCCAGCAGCCAGAGGGTTAGCTTGGGGGAGGGCCCGCACATTCAGTACTTC

D gene: NA
clone size: NA
V gene: TRBV28
J gene: TRBJ1-2
CDR3 protein: CASSLQQVNYGYTF
CDR3 DNA: TGTGCCAGCAGTTTGCAGCAGGTTAACTATGGCTACACCTTC

D gene: NA
clone size: few
V gene: TRBV7-2
J gene: TRBJ2-7
CDR3 protein: CASSLARTAYEQYF
CDR3 DNA: TGTGCCAGCAGCTTAGCTAGGACAGCCTACGAGCAGTACTTC

D gene: NA
clone size: few
V gene: TRBV11-1
J gene: TRBJ2-7
CDR3 protein: CASSPNLGHPSYEQYF
CDR3 DNA: TGTGCCAGCAGTCCAAACCTGGGCCACCCGTCCTACGAGCAGTACTTC

D gene: NA
clone size: many
V gene: TRBV6-2/TRBV6-3
J gene: TRBJ1-6
CDR3 protein: CASSYGGMVWSHSYNSPLHF
CDR3 DNA: TGTGCCAGCAGTTACGGAGGGATGGTTTGGTCGCACTCCTATAATTCACCCCTCCACTTT

D gene: TRBD2
clone size: few
V gene: TRBV7-2
J gene: TRBJ2-3
CDR3 protein: CASSFSGTSSDTQYF
CDR3 DNA: TGTGCCAGCAGCTTTAGCGGGACTAGCTCAGATACGCAGTATTTT

D gene: NA
clone size: NA
V gene: TRBV7-9
J gene: TRBJ2-1
CDR3 protein: CASSLIGGERNEQFF
CDR3 DNA: TGTGCCAGCAGCTTAATCGGGGGAGAGCGCAATGAGCAGTTCTTC

D gene: TRBD1
clone size: NA
V gene: TRBV9
J gene: TRBJ2-3
CDR3 protein: CASSATGFWTDTQYF
CDR3 DNA: TGTGCCAGCAGCGCGACAGGGTTTTGGACAGATACGCAGTATTTT

D gene: TRBD2
clone size: few
V gene: TRBV11-2
J gene: TRBJ2-7
CDR3 protein: CASSLVGSGRATAHEQYF
CDR3 DNA: TGTGCCAGCAGCTTAGTGGGTAGCGGGAGGGCCACCGCCCACGAGCAGTACTTC

D gene: TRBD2
clone size: NA
V gene: TRBV6-1
J gene: TRBJ2-2
CDR3 protein: CANLADNTGELFF
CDR3 DNA: TGTGCCAATCTAGCGGATAACACCGGGGAGCTGTTTTTT

D gene: TRBD1
clone size: many
V gene: TRBV27
J gene: TRBJ2-5
CDR3 protein: CASSLSTGPLETQYF
CDR3 DNA: TGTGCCAGCAGTTTATCGACAGGGCCCTTAGAGACCCAGTACTTC

D gene: TRBD2
clone size: NA
V gene: TRBV24-1
J gene: TRBJ2-1
CDR3 protein: CATSASGIRYNEQFF
CDR3 DNA: TGTGCCACCAGTGCGAGCGGGATCCGGTACAATGAGCAGTTCTTC

D gene: NA
clone size: few
V gene: TRBV3-1
J gene: TRBJ2-6
CDR3 protein: CASSQAAGANVLTF
CDR3 DNA: TGTGCCAGCAGCCAGGCGGCAGGGGCCAACGTCCTGACTTTC

D gene: NA
clone size: NA
V gene: TRBV14
J gene: TRBJ2-3
CDR3 protein: CASSRGAGSDTQYF
CDR3 DNA: TGTGCCAGCAGCCGCGGAGCTGGGTCAGATACGCAGTATTTT

D gene: TRBD2
clone size: few
V gene: TRBV20-1
J gene: TRBJ2-1
CDR3 protein: CSAREGSGTYNEQFF
CDR3 DNA: TGCAGTGCTAGAGAGGGTAGCGGGACCTACAATGAGCAGTTCTTC

D gene: TRBD2
clone size: few
V gene: TRBV2
J gene: TRBJ2-2
CDR3 protein: CASGTSGSPPGELFF
CDR3 DNA: TGTGCCAGCGGGACTAGCGGGAGCCCACCCGGGGAGCTGTTTTTT

D gene: NA
clone size: NA
V gene: TRBV18
J gene: TRBJ2-3
CDR3 protein: CASSPPGASAWDTQYF
CDR3 DNA: TGTGCCAGCTCACCACCTGGGGCTAGCGCTTGGGATACGCAGTATTTT

D gene: TRBD1
clone size: NA
V gene: TRBV20-1
J gene: TRBJ1-5
CDR3 protein: CSAPTGGGNQPQHF
CDR3 DNA: TGCAGTGCCCCGACAGGGGGCGGCAATCAGCCCCAGCATTTT

D gene: TRBD1
clone size: NA
V gene: TRBV11-2
J gene: TRBJ2-3
CDR3 protein: CASSGQGWFTDTQYF
CDR3 DNA: TGTGCCAGCAGCGGACAGGGGTGGTTCACAGATACGCAGTATTTT

D gene: TRBD2
clone size: NA
V gene: TRBV10-3
J gene: TRBJ2-1
CDR3 protein: CAISAGGQQDNEQFF
CDR3 DNA: TGTGCCATCAGTGCGGGAGGGCAGCAGGACAATGAGCAGTTCTTC

D gene: TRBD2
clone size: few
V gene: TRBV4-2
J gene: TRBJ2-1
CDR3 protein: CASSQEGSGGSYNEQFF
CDR3 DNA: TGTGCCAGCAGCCAAGAGGGCAGCGGGGGATCTTACAATGAGCAGTTCTTC

D gene: TRBD1
clone size: NA
V gene: TRBV10-3
J gene: TRBJ2-1
CDR3 protein: CAIRPGTGSNEQFF
CDR3 DNA: TGTGCCATCAGGCCCGGGACAGGGTCAAATGAGCAGTTCTTC

D gene: NA
clone size: many
V gene: TRBV5-4
J gene: TRBJ2-1
CDR3 protein: CASSLRRRGANEQFF
CDR3 DNA: TGTGCCAGCAGCTTGAGGCGGCGTGGGGCCAATGAGCAGTTCTTC

D gene: NA
clone size: many
V gene: TRBV20-1
J gene: TRBJ2-3
CDR3 protein: CSARKSGSADTQYF
CDR3 DNA: TGCAGTGCTAGGAAGTCAGGTAGCGCAGATACGCAGTATTTT

D gene: TRBD1
clone size: NA
V gene: TRBV25-1
J gene: TRBJ2-7
CDR3 protein: CASSATGTGDSYEQYF
CDR3 DNA: TGTGCCAGCAGTGCAACCGGGACAGGGGATTCCTACGAGCAGTACTTC

D gene: TRBD1
clone size: many
V gene: TRBV20-1
J gene: TRBJ2-7
CDR3 protein: CSGEDRLRSYEQYF
CDR3 DNA: TGCAGTGGAGAGGACAGGTTGCGCTCCTACGAGCAGTACTTC

D gene: TRBD2
clone size: NA
V gene: TRBV5-6
J gene: TRBJ2-3
CDR3 protein: CASSFGTSMYGPGFTDTQYF
CDR3 DNA: TGTGCCAGCAGCTTTGGGACTAGCATGTACGGGCCTGGCTTCACAGATACGCAGTATTTT

D gene: TRBD2
clone size: few
V gene: TRBV20-1
J gene: TRBJ2-5
CDR3 protein: CSAGQGTSGRMGETQYF
CDR3 DNA: TGCAGTGCTGGACAGGGGACTAGCGGGAGAATGGGGGAGACCCAGTACTTC

D gene: TRBD2
clone size: many
V gene: TRBV5-1
J gene: TRBJ2-2
CDR3 protein: CASSYTGLAGNTGELFF
CDR3 DNA: TGCGCCAGCAGCTACACAGGACTAGCGGGAAACACCGGGGAGCTGTTTTTT

D gene: NA
clone size: few
V gene: TRBV12-3/TRBV12-4
J gene: TRBJ2-5
CDR3 protein: CASSSRSGYASVRRGETQYF
CDR3 DNA: TGTGCCAGCAGTTCTCGATCAGGGTACGCTAGCGTTCGAAGGGGAGAGACCCAGTACTTC

D gene: TRBD1
clone size: NA
V gene: TRBV20-1
J gene: TRBJ2-7
CDR3 protein: CSAAGGGYEQYF
CDR3 DNA: TGCAGTGCGGCAGGGGGCGGCTACGAGCAGTACTTC

D gene: NA
clone size: few
V gene: TRBV5-1
J gene: TRBJ1-2
CDR3 protein: CASSWDGYGYTF
CDR3 DNA: TGCGCCAGCAGCTGGGACGGATATGGCTACACCTTC

D gene: NA
clone size: few
V gene: TRBV6-5
J gene: TRBJ2-1
CDR3 protein: CASSYRHTYNEQFF
CDR3 DNA: TGTGCCAGCAGTTACAGGCACACCTACAATGAGCAGTTCTTC

D gene: NA
clone size: NA
V gene: TRBV18
J gene: TRBJ1-2
CDR3 protein: CASSPRRADNYGYTF
CDR3 DNA: TGTGCCAGCTCACCACGAAGGGCGGATAACTATGGCTACACCTTC

D gene: TRBD1
clone size: NA
V gene: TRBV28
J gene: TRBJ1-6
CDR3 protein: CASSLLQGPRAPLHF
CDR3 DNA: TGTGCCAGCAGTCTCCTACAGGGGCCTAGGGCACCCCTCCACTTT

D gene: NA
clone size: many
V gene: TRBV18
J gene: TRBJ2-7
CDR3 protein: CASSPAGNEQYF
CDR3 DNA: TGTGCCAGCTCACCTGCAGGGAACGAGCAGTACTTC

D gene: NA
clone size: few
V gene: TRBV12-3/TRBV12-4
J gene: TRBJ2-7
CDR3 protein: CASSLRGFHEQYF
CDR3 DNA: TGTGCCAGCAGTTTAAGGGGGTTCCACGAGCAGTACTTC

D gene: TRBD2
clone size: NA
V gene: TRBV12-3/TRBV12-4
J gene: TRBJ2-1
CDR3 protein: CASSLLAGASDQFF
CDR3 DNA: TGTGCCAGCAGTTTATTAGCGGGAGCTTCCGATCAGTTCTTC

D gene: NA
clone size: few
V gene: TRBV28
J gene: TRBJ2-4
CDR3 protein: CASSADSPEWFQYF
CDR3 DNA: TGTGCCAGCAGCGCCGACAGCCCCGAGTGGTTTCAGTACTTC

D gene: NA
clone size: few
V gene: TRBV29-1
J gene: TRBJ1-4
CDR3 protein: CSVEVHPGEKLFF
CDR3 DNA: TGCAGCGTTGAAGTGCACCCTGGGGAAAAACTGTTTTTT

D gene: NA
clone size: few
V gene: TRBV6-1
J gene: TRBJ2-3
CDR3 protein: CASTARGRGMDTQYF
CDR3 DNA: TGTGCCAGCACCGCGAGGGGCAGGGGCATGGATACGCAGTATTTT

D gene: NA
clone size: many
V gene: TRBV12-3/TRBV12-4
J gene: TRBJ1-1
CDR3 protein: CASSSSGFRGAFF
CDR3 DNA: TGTGCCAGCAGTTCCTCCGGCTTCCGGGGAGCTTTCTTT